The source of this T cell receptor (beta chain) is a study of neurological immune-mediated disorders. At least ten counts were recorded for this clonotype. This CDR3 contains 17 residues. After removal of 3 bases from V and 4 bases from J, the junction contained 6 bases not matched to a gene. Germline V gives CDR1 ENHRY, CDR2 SYGVKD. Each CDR3 protein gets one entry after TCRdb re-called the 5' RACE reads with MiXCR. The sample contains tens of thousands of distinct CDR3 sequences, approximately 3.6% of which appear only once. This rearrangement joins TRBV10-3 to TRBJ2-1, with 13 bases lining up with TRBD2. Sequenced: CD4+ T cells from blood. This sequence was found in a woman in her forties with multiple sclerosis. For the CDR3, the DNA is TGTGCCATCAGTGACTCGACTAGCGGGGGGCTATACAATGAGCAGTTCTTC. Protein: CAISDSTSGGLYNEQFF.